This T cell receptor beta chain was found in a study of Graves' ophthalmopathy and Graves' hyperthyroidism. Amplified TCR beta CDR3 regions were obtained using RNA transcripts as template. HTBI primers primed a first-round RT-PCR, and a second-round multiplex PCR followed. TCRdb analysed the multiplex PCR reads with MiXCR anew, one entry per CDR3 protein. The data hold 200,000 to 300,000 distinct CDR3 sequences, with approximately 42% observed a single time. Germline V gene lookup returns CDR1 MRHNA and CDR2 SNTAGT. Trimming shortened V by 7 bases and J by 8 bases, and 17 bases separated the two germline ends. The CDR3 has 13 residues.

This chain uses TRBV6-4 with TRBJ1-1, with D tentatively TRBD1 (5 bases). The clonotype comes from an adult man with Graves' ophthalmopathy. The sequencing input was peripheral blood. CDR3 amino acids: CASTLSGGGEAFF. CDR3 bases: TGTGCCAGCACTTTATCGGGGGGTGGGGAAGCTTTCTTT.